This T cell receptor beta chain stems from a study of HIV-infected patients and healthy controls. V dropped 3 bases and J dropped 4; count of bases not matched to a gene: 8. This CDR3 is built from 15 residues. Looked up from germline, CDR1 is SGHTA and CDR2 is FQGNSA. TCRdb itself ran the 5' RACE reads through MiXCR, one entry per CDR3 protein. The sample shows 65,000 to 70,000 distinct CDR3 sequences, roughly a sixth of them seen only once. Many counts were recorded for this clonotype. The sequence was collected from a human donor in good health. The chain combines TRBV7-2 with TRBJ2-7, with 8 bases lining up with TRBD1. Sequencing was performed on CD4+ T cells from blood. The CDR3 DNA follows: TGTGCCAGCAGCTTCGATATCAGGGGGCTGTACGAGCAGTACTTC. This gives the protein CASSFDIRGLYEQYF.